What follows is one T cell receptor beta chain and its context. No antigen is known for it. It has no much larger one-base neighbor in the sample; base qualities were not kept. The entry originates in a study of identifying expanded T cells in peripheral blood (dated by TCRdb to about 2019). For the study in its entirety: Four technical replicates, made by sequencing separate aliquots from the same pool of genomic DNA, were compared pairwise.

TCRbeta CDR3 regions were profiled with the immunoSEQ Assay using bias-controlled multiplex PCR amplification of genomic DNA. As for how the authors treated the data: The absolute abundance of each unique TCRbeta CDR3 region was quantified after sequences were collapsed and filtered. Differential abundance was assessed using a binomial (Fisher-equivalent) model and a beta-binomial model in which time-dependent variance fitted from healthy donors was added. Clones with fewer than 5 combined templates were excluded, and clones with Benjamini-Hochberg FDR below 0.01 were called differentially abundant. In the beta-binomial model, variance was expressed as a function of the total template count across the two samples, in the form v = (b*log(k)+a)^2. Held by TCRdb, this immuneACCESS table contains in-frame sequences only and omits some clones. Under half of the omission traces to an unresolved V gene where checked; the cause of the rest is unknown. V, J and clone size reflect that table, while D and trimming were determined from the DNA. The sample yields 50,000 to 60,000 clones; around 82% were counted once. Together, the top ten hold around 15% of the sample.

During the collection period, no infections or other immune events were recorded for the healthy donors. To calibrate time-dependent variance in a beta-binomial model of T-cell clone differential abundance, blood repertoires from healthy donors were used as a training cohort. The training cohort was composed of roughly ten healthy donors, 3 female and 7 male. Donor ages ranged from about 29 to 65 years, with an average of roughly 40 years. Whole blood from each healthy donor was obtained from a commercial supplier and was collected at three time points roughly 13 days apart. For immunosequencing, genomic DNA was extracted from unsorted whole blood. The CDR3 holds 15 amino acids from the cysteine to the phenylalanine. The sequence is cut down to CDR3 DNA, 45 bases in frame from base 1. The germline V gene encodes CDR1 SGHNT and CDR2 YYREEE (reference sequence). Here V drops 6 bases and J drops 6 bases, and the junction holds 7 bases not matched to any gene.

General study outcomes and caveats: Roughly 1.2 differentially abundant clones were flagged by the binomial model between technical replicates, whereas about 16 and 20 were flagged over roughly two weeks and four weeks, respectively. For all healthy donors, the variance in clone template counts between approximately two-week samples rose significantly as total template count increased. Across all healthy-donor time intervals, the beta-binomial model significantly lowered both the number of clones called differentially abundant and the false-positive rate. It was expected by the authors that biological variance in healthy repertoires might increase further over much longer intervals, such as months to years.

The chain employs TRBV5-4 and TRBJ2-5; the junction holds 14 bases that match TRBD2. This receptor was obtained from a person aged 18 to 70 in good health. Sequences were obtained from blood. The nucleotide sequence reads as follows: TGTGCCAGCACCCGACTAGCGGGGGGGCGGCAGACCCAGTACTTC. It encodes CASTRLAGGRQTQYF.